This T cell receptor (beta chain) emerged from a study of T cells in Graves' hyperthyroidism and ophthalmopathy. Study outcomes and limitations: Within blood appeared most thyroid clonotypes that had expanded above 0.001.

Subjects with ophthalmopathy showed a Clinical Activity Score no lower than 3, a NOSPECS grade no lower than 4, and a duration shorter than 3 months. The study left out patients who had uncontrolled infection, other autoimmune disease, pregnancy or lactation. About 10 ml fresh peripheral blood yielded the PBMCs. The germline V gene has CDR1 LNHDA and CDR2 SQIVND (reference sequence). This CDR3 comprises 14 residues. The ends were cut back, 3 bases at V and 8 bases at J, with 14 bases in the middle. TCR beta CDR3 region amplification was performed from RNA transcripts. During a first-round RT-PCR of the TCR CDR3, the HTBI primer set was used. MiXCR, run by TCRdb on the multiplex PCR reads, gives a single entry per CDR3 protein. This sample has 350,000 to 400,000 distinct CDR3 sequences, with approximately 18% found just once. This clonotype showed up just a few times. The target antigen is unknown.

This sequence originates from a man aged 18-30 years with Graves' ophthalmopathy. The genes are TRBV19 and TRBJ2-1, with unresolved D. Sequenced: blood. The CDR3, as DNA: TGTGCCAGTAGTATCAACAGCAATATGGATGAGCAGTTCTTC. Translated: CASSINSNMDEQFF.